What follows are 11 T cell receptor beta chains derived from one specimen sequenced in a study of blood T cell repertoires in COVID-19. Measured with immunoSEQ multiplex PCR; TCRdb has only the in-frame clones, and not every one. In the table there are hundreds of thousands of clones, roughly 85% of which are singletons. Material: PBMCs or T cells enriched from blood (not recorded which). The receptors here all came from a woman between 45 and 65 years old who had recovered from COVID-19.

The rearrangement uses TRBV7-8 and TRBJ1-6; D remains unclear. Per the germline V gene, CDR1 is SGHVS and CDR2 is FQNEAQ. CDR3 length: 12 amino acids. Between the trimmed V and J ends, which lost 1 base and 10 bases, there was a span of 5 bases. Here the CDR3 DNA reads TGTGCCAGCAGCTTAGATCGGTCACCCCTCCACTTT. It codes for CASSLDRSPLHF.

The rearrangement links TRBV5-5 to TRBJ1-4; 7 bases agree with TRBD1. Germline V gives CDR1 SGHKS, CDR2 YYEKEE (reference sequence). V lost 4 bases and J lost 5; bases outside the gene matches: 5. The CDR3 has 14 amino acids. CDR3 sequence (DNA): TGTGCCAGCAGCCGGGACAGCCGAAATGAAAAACTGTTTTTT. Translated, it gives CASSRDSRNEKLFF. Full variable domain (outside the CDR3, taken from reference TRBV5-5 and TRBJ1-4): DAGVTQSPTHLIKTRGQQVTLRCSPISGHKSVSWYQQVLGQGPQFIFQYYEKEERGRGNFPDRFSARQFPNYSSELNVNALLLGDSALYLCASSRDSRNEKLFFGSGTQLSVL.

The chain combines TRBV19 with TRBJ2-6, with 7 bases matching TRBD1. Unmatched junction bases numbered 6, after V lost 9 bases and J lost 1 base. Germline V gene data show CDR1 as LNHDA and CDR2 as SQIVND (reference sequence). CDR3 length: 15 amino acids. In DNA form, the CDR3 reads TGTGCCAGCATGAAGGGGGCTTCTGGGGCCAACGTCCTGACTTTC. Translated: CASMKGASGANVLTF.

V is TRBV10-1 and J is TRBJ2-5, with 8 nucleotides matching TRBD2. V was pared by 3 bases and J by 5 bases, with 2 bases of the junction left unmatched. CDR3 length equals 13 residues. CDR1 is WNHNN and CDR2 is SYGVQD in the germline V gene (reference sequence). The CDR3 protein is CASSDSGTETQYF. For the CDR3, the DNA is TGCGCCAGCAGTGATAGCGGGACTGAGACCCAGTACTTC.

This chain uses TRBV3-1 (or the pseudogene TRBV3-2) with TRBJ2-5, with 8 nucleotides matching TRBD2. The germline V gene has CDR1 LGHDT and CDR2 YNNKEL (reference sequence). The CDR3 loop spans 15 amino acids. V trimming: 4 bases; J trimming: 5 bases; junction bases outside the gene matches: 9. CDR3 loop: CASSRPRGGRETQYF. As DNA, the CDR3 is TGTGCCAGCAGCCGTCCCCGGGGGGGCCGTGAGACCCAGTACTTC.

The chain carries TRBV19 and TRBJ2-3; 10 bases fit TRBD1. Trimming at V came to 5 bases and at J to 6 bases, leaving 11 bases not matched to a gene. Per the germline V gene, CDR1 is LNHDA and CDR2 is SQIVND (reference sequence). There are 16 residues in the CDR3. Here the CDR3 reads CASSPDRGLGGDTQYF. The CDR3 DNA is TGTGCCAGTAGTCCAGACAGGGGGCTGGGAGGGGATACGCAGTATTTT.

CDR3 amino acids: CATNAAGNEQFF. CDR3 bases: TGTGCCACGAACGCAGCGGGCAATGAGCAGTTCTTC. The chain is built from TRBV6-5 and TRBJ2-1; tentative D call: TRBD2 (6 bases). The germline V gene encodes CDR1 MNHEY and CDR2 SVGAGI. Trimming took off 10 bases at V and 6 bases at J, with 13 bases between the two ends. This CDR3 spans 12 amino acids.

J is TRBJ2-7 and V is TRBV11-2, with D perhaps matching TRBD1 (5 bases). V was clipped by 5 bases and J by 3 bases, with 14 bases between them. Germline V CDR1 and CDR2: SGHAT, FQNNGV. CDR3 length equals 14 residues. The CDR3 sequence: CASSEIRVNYEQYF. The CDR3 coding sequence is TGTGCCAGCAGCGAAATCAGGGTAAACTACGAGCAGTACTTC.

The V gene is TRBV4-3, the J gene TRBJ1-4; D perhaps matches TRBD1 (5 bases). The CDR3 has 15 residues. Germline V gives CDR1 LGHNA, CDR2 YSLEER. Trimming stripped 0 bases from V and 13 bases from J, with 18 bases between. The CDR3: CASSQDAGTEFGLFF. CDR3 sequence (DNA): TGCGCCAGCAGCCAAGATGCGGGGACGGAGTTTGGACTGTTTTTT.

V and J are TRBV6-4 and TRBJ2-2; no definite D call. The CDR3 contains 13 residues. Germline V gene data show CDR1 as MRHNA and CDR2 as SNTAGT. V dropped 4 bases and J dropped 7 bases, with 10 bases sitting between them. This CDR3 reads CASSAERLGELFF. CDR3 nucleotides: TGTGCCAGCAGTGCGGAGCGCCTCGGGGAGCTGTTTTTT.

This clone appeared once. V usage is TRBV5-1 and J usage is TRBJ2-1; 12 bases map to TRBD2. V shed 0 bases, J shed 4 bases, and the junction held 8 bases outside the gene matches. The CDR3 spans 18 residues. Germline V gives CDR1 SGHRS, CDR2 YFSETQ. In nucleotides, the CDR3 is TGCGCCAGCAGCTTGGGGGTACTAGCGGGAGGAATTTACAATGAGCAGTTCTTC. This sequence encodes CASSLGVLAGGIYNEQFF.